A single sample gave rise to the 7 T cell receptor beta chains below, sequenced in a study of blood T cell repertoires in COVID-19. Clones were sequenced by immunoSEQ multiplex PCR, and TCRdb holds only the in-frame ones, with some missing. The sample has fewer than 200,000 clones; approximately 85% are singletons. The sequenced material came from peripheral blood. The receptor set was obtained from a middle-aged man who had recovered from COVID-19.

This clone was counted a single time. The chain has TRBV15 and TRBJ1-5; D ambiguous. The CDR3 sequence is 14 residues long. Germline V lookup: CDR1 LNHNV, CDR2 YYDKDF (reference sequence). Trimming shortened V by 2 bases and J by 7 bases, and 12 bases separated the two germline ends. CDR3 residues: CATSRPYGNQPQHF. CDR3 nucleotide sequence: TGTGCCACCAGCAGACCCTATGGTAACCAGCCCCAGCATTTT.

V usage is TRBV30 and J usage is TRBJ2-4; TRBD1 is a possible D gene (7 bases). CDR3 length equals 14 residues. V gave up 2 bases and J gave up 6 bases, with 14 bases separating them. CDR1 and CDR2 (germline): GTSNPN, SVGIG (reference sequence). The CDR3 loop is CAWSTGAGGNIQYF. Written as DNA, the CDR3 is TGTGCCTGGAGTACAGGGGCCGGGGGAAACATTCAGTACTTC. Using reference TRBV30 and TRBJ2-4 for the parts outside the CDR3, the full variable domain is SQTIHQWPATLVQPVGSPLSLECTVEGTSNPNLYWYRQAAGRGLQLLFYSVGIGQISSEVPQNLSASRPQDRQFILSSKKLLLSDSGFYLCAWSTGAGGNIQYFGAGTRLSVL.

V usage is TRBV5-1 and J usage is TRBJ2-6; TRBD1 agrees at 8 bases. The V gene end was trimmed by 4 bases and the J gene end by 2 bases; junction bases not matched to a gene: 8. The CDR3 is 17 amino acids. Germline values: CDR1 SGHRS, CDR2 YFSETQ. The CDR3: CASSGGAGGPGANVLTF. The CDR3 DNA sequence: TGCGCCAGCAGCGGCGGCGCAGGGGGCCCTGGGGCCAACGTCCTGACTTTC.

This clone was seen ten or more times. CDR3 sequence: CASSGGTSGRPDTQYF. The CDR3 DNA is TGCGCCAGCAGCGGCGGGACTAGCGGGAGGCCAGATACGCAGTATTTT. This chain joins TRBV5-1 and TRBJ2-3; TRBD2 matches 15 bases. The CDR3 totals 16 residues. The ends lost 4 bases at V and 4 bases at J; junction bases unmatched: 4. Germline V lookup: CDR1 SGHRS, CDR2 YFSETQ.

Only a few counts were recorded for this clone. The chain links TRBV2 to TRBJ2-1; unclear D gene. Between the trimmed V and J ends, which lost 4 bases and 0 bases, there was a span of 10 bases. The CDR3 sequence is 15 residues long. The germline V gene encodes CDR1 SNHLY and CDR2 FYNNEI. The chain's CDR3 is CASSVSKSSYNEQFF. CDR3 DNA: TGTGCCAGCAGTGTCTCGAAGAGCTCCTACAATGAGCAGTTCTTC.

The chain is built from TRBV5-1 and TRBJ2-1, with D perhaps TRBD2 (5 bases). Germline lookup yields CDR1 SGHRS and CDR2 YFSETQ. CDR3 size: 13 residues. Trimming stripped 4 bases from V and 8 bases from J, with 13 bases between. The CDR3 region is CASSPGVEDEQFF. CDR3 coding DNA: TGCGCCAGCAGCCCCGGGGTGGAGGATGAGCAGTTCTTC.

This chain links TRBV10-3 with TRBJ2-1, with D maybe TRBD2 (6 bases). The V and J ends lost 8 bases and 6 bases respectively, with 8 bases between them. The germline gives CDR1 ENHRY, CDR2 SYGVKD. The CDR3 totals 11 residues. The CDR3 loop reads CAIGGGNEQFF. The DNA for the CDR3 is TGTGCCATCGGGGGAGGCAATGAGCAGTTCTTC.